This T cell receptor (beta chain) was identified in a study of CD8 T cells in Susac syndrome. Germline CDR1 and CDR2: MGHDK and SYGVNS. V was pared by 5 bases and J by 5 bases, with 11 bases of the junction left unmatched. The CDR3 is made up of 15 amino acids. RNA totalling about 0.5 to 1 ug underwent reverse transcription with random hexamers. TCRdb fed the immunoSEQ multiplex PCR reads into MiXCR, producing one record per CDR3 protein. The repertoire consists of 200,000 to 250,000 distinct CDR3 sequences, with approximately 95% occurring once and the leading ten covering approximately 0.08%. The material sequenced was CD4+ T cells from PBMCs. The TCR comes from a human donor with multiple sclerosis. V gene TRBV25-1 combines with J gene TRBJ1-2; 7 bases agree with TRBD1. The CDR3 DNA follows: TGTGCCAGCAGTTCACGGACAGGAGATTCTTATGGCTACACCTTC. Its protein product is CASSSRTGDSYGYTF.